This TCR beta chain stems from a study of shared clonotypes between healthy human individuals. The donors, healthy adults who were HIV-negative, had experienced no recent acute infections or vaccinations. Measured with immunoSEQ multiplex PCR; TCRdb has only the in-frame clones, and not every one. The sample lists approximately 460,000 clones, approximately 77% occurring once. This receptor was obtained from a woman aged 35 to 49 in good health. Some clones in this sample may be carry-over from other donors' samples. The specimen sequenced was PBMCs.

CDR3 in DNA: TGTGCCAGTTTGAACAGGGGGGACACCGGGGAGCTGTTTTTT. Translated, it gives CASLNRGDTGELFF. This chain links TRBV19 with TRBJ2-2; 8 nucleotides align to TRBD1. V lost 8 bases, J lost 3 bases, and 5 bases stayed unmatched. The CDR3 totals 14 residues. Germline-derived CDR1 and CDR2 are LNHDA and SQIVND (reference sequence).